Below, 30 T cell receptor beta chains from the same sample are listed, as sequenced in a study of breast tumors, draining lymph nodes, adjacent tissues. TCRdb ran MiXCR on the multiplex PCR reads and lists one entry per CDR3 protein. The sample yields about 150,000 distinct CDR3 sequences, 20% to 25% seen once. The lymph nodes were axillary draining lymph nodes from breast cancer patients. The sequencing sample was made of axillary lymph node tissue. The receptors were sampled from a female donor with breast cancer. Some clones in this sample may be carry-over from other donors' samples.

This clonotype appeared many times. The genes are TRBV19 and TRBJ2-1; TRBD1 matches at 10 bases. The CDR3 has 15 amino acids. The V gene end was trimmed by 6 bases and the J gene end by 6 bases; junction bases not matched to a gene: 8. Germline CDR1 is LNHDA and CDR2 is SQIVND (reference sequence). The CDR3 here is CASRDRDRGRNEQFF. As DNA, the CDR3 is TGTGCCAGTAGGGACCGGGACAGGGGCCGCAATGAGCAGTTCTTC.

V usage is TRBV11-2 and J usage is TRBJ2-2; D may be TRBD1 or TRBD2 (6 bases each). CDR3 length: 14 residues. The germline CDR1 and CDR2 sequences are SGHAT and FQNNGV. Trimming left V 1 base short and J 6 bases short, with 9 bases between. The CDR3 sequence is CASSLAGAAGELFF. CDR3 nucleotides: TGTGCCAGCAGCTTAGCGGGGGCCGCCGGGGAGCTGTTTTTT.

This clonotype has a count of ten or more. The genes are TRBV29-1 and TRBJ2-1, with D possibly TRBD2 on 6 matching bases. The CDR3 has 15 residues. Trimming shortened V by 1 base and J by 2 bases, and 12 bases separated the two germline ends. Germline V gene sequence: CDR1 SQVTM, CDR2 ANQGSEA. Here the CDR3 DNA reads TGCAGCGTTGAAGGGGACTCAAGCACCTACAATGAGCAGTTCTTC. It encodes CSVEGDSSTYNEQFF.

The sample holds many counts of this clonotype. The CDR3: CASSTRQGVATGELFF. CDR3 in DNA: TGTGCCAGTAGTACCCGTCAGGGTGTTGCGACCGGGGAGCTGTTTTTT. The genes are TRBV19 and TRBJ2-2; D is possibly TRBD1 (5 bases). Looked up from germline, CDR1 is LNHDA and CDR2 is SQIVND (reference sequence). V was clipped by 4 bases and J by 5 bases, with 17 bases between them. The CDR3 loop spans 16 amino acids.

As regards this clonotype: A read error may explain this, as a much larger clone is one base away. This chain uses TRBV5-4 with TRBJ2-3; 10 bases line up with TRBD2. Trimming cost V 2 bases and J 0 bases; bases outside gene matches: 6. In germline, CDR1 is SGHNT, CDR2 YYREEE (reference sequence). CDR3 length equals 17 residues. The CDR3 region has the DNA TGTGCCAGCAGCTTCGGGACTAGCGAATCTAGCACAGATACGCAGTATTTT. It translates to CASSFGTSESSTDTQYF. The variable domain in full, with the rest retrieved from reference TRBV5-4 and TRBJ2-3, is ETGVTQSPTHLIKTRGQQVTLRCSSQSGHNTVSWYQQALGQGPQFIFQYYREEENGRGNFPPRFSGLQFPNYSSELNVNALELDDSALYLCASSFGTSESSTDTQYFGPGTRLTVL.

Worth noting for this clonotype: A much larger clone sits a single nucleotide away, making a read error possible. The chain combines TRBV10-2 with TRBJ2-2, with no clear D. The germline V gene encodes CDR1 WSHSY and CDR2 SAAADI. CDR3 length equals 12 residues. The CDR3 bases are TGCGCCGGCAGTGAAAACACCGGGGAGCTGTTTTTT. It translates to CAGSENTGELFF.

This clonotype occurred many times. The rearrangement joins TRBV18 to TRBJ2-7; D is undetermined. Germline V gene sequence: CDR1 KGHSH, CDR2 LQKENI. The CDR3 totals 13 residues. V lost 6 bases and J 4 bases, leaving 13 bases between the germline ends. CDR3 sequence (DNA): TGTGCCAGCTCGCCCAGAGGCTCTTACGAGCAGTACTTC. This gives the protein CASSPRGSYEQYF.

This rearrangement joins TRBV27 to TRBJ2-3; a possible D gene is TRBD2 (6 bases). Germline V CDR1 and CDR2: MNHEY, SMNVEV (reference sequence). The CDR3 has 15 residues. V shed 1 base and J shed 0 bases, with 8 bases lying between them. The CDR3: CASSLYGRSTDTQYF. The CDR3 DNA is TGTGCCAGCAGTTTATATGGGAGGAGCACAGATACGCAGTATTTT.

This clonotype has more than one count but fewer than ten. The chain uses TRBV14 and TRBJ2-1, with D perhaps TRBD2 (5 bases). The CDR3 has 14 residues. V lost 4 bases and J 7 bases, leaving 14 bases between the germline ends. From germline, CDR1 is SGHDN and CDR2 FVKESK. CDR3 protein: CASSPFRTLNEQFF. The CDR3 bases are TGTGCCAGCAGCCCCTTTCGGACTTTGAATGAGCAGTTCTTC.

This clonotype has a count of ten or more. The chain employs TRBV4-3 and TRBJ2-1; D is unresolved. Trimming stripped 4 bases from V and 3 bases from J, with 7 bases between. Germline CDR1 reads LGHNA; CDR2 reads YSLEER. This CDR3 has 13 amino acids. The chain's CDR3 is CASSRSFYNEQFF. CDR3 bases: TGCGCCAGCAGCCGCTCATTCTACAATGAGCAGTTCTTC.

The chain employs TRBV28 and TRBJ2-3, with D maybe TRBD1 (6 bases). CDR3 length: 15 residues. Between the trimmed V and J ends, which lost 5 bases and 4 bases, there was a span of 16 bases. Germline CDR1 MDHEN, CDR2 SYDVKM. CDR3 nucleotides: TGTGCCAGCAGTGACACCGGGACAAAACCAGATACGCAGTATTTT. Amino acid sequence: CASSDTGTKPDTQYF.

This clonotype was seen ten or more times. The CDR3 DNA is TGCAGTGCTAGTAGTCAGGGAGGGGTTTATGGCTACACCTTC. Protein product: CSASSQGGVYGYTF. The chain uses TRBV20-1 and TRBJ1-2, with D perhaps matching TRBD1 (5 bases). With 3 bases removed from V and 5 bases from J, the gap between germline ends came to 16 bases. CDR1 DFQATT and CDR2 SNEGSKA come from the germline V gene (reference sequence). The CDR3 has 14 amino acids.

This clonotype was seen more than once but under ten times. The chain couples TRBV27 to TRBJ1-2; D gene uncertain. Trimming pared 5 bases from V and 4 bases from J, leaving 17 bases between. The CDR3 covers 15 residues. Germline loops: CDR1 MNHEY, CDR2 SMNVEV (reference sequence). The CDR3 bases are TGTGCCAGCAGTATAAACCCCGCGGGAATCTATGGCTACACCTTC. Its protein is CASSINPAGIYGYTF.

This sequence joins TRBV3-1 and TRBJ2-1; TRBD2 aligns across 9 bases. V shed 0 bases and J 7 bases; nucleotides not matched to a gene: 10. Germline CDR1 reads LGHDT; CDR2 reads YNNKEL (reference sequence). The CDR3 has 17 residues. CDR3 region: CASSQDNGGRGRNEQFF. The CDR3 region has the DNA TGTGCCAGCAGCCAAGATAATGGCGGGAGGGGACGGAATGAGCAGTTCTTC.

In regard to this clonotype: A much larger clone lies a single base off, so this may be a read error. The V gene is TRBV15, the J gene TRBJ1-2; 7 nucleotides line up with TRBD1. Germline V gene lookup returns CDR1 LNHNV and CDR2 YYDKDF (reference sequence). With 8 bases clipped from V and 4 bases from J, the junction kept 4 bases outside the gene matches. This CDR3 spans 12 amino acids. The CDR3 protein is CATCQGGYGYTF. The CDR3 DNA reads TGTGCCACCTGCCAGGGGGGCTATGGCTACACCTTC. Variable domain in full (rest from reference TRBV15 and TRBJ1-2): DAMVIQNPRYQVTQFGKPVTLSCSQTLNHNVMYWYQQKSSQAPKLLFHYYDKDFNNEADTPDNFQSRRPNTSFCFLDIRSPGLGDTAMYLCATCQGGYGYTFGSGTRLTVV.

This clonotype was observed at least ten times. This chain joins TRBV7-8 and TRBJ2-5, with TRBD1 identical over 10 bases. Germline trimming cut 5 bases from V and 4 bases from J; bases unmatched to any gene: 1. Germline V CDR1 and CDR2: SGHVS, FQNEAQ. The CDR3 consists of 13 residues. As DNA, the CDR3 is TGTGCCAGCAGCCGGGACAGGGGAGAGACCCAGTACTTC. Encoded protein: CASSRDRGETQYF.

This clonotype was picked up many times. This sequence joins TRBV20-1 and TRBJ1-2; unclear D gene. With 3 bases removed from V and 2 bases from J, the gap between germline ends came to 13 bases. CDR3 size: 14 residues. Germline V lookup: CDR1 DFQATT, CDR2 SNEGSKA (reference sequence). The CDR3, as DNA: TGCAGTGCTAGGGACCGACCGGGGAACTATGGCTACACCTTC. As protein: CSARDRPGNYGYTF.

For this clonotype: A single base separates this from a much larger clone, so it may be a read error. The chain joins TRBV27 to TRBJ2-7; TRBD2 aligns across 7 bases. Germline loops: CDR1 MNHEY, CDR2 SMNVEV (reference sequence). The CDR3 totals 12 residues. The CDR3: CTSSLLGRVLYF. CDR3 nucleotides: TGTACCAGCAGTTTATTGGGGAGGGTTCTGTACTTC.

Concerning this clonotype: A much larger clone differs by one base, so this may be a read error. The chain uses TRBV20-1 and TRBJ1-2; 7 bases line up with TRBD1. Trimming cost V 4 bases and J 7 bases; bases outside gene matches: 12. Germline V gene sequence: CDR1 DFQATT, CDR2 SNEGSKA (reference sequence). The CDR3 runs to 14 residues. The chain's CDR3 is CSANDREGVGGYTF. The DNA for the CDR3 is TGCAGTGCTAACGACAGGGAGGGGGTTGGTGGCTACACCTTC.

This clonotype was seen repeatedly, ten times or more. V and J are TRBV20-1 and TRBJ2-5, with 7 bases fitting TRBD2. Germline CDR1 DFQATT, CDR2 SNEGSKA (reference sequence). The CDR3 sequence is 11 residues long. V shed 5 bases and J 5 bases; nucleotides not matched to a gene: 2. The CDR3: CSAGLEETQYF. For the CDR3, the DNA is TGCAGTGCTGGACTAGAGGAGACCCAGTACTTC.

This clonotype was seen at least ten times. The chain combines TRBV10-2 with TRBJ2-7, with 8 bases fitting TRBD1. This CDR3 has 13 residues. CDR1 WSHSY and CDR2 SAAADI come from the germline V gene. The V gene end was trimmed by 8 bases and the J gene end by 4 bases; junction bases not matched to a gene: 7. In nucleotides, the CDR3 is TGCGCCAGCGGACAGGGTGTCCCGTACGAGCAGTACTTC. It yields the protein CASGQGVPYEQYF.

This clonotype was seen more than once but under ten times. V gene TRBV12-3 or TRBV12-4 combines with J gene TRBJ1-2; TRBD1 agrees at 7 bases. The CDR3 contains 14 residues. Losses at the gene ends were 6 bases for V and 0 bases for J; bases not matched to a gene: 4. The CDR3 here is CASRQTGANYGYTF. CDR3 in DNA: TGTGCCAGCAGACAAACAGGGGCTAACTATGGCTACACCTTC.

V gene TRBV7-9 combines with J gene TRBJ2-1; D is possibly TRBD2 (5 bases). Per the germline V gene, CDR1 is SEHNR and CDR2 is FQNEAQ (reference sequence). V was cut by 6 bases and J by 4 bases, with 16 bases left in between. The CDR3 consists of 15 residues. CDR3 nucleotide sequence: TGTGCCAGCAGTTCCCCGGGGTCCGGATACAATGAGCAGTTCTTC. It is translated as CASSSPGSGYNEQFF.

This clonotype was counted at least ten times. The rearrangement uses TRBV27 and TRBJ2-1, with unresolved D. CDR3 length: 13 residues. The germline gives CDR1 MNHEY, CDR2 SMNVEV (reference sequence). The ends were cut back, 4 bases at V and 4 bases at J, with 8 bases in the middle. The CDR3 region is CASSSTLYNEQFF. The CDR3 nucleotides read TGTGCCAGCAGTTCGACCTTGTACAATGAGCAGTTCTTC.

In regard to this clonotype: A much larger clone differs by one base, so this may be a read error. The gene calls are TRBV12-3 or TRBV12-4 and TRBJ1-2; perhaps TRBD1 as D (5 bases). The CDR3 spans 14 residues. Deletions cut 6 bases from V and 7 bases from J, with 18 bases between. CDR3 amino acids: CASSQMTRGGGYTF. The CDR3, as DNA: TGTGCCAGCAGCCAAATGACAAGGGGCGGTGGCTACACCTTC.

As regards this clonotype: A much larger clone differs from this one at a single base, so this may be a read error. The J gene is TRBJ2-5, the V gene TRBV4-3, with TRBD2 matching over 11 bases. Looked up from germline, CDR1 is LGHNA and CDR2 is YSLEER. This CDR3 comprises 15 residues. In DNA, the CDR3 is TGCGCCAGCAGCCAGACTAGCGGGATCCAAGGGACCCAGTACTTC. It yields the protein CASSQTSGIQGTQYF.

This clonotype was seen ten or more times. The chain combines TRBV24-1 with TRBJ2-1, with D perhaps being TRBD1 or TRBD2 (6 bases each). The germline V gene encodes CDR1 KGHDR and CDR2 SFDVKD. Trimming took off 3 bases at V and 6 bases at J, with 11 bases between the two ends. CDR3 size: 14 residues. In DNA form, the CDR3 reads TGTGCCACCAGTGATCCGGGGGCGTTCAATGAGCAGTTCTTC. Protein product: CATSDPGAFNEQFF.

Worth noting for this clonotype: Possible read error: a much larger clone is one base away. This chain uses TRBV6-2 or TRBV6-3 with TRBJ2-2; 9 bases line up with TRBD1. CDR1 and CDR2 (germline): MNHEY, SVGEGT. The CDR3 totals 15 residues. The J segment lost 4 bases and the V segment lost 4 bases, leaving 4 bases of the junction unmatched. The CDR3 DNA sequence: TGTGCCAGCAGTTGCGGGACAGGGTCCACCGGGGAGCTGTTTTTT. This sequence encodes CASSCGTGSTGELFF.

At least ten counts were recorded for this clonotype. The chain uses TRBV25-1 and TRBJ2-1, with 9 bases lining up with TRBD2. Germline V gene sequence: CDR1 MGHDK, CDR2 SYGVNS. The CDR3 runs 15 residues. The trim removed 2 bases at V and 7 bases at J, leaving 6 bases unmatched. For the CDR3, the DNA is TGTGCCAGCAGTGAACTAGCGGGGAGGGGTAATGAGCAGTTCTTC. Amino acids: CASSELAGRGNEQFF. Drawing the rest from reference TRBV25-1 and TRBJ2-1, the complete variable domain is EADIYQTPRYLVIGTGKKITLECSQTMGHDKMYWYQQDPGMELHLIHYSYGVNSTEKGDLSSESTVSRIRTEHFPLTLESARPSHTSQYLCASSELAGRGNEQFFGPGTRLTVL.

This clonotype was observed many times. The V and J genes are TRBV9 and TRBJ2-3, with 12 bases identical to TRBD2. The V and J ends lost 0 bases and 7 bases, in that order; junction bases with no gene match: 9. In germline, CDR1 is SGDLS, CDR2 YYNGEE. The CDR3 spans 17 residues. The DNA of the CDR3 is TGTGCCAGCAGCGTAGAAGCGACTAGCGGGAGCTTGAATACGCAGTATTTT. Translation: CASSVEATSGSLNTQYF. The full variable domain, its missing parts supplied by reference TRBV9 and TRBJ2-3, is DSGVTQTPKHLITATGQRVTLRCSPRSGDLSVYWYQQSLDQGLQFLIQYYNGEERAKGNILERFSAQQFPDLHSELNLSSLELGDSALYFCASSVEATSGSLNTQYFGPGTRLTVL.